The 31 T cell receptor beta chains reported below all come from one sample, sequenced in a study of T cells after yellow fever vaccination. TCRdb reanalysed the 5' RACE reads using MiXCR and keeps one entry per CDR3 protein. The sample contains about 500,000 distinct CDR3 sequences, approximately 16% of which appear only once. The source was PBMCs, collected more than 4 days after the first yellow fever vaccination. The receptor source for this set is a young man who received the YFV17D yellow fever vaccine.

This clonotype was seen more than once but under ten times. The rearrangement uses TRBV21-1 and TRBJ2-1; TRBD2 is taken as the D call from the table, unchecked against the DNA. TRBV21-1 is listed as a pseudogene. The CDR3 has 16 amino acids. Written as DNA, the CDR3 is TGTGCCAGCAACCCCGAGCTAGCGGGCCCCTACAATGAGCAGTTCTTC. Translated: CASNPELAGPYNEQFF.

The J gene is TRBJ2-1, the V gene TRBV28; 7 nucleotides align to TRBD2. V gave up 6 bases and J gave up 8 bases; unmatched junction bases: 13. Germline V gene sequence: CDR1 MDHEN, CDR2 SYDVKM. There are 15 residues in the CDR3. CDR3 in DNA: TGTGCCAGCAGCCAGACATCCGGGACTACCCATGAGCAGTTCTTC. This encodes CASSQTSGTTHEQFF. Drawing the rest from reference TRBV28 and TRBJ2-1, the complete variable domain is DVKVTQSSRYLVKRTGEKVFLECVQDMDHENMFWYRQDPGLGLRLIYFSYDVKMKEKGDIPEGYSVSREKKERFSLILESASTNQTSMYLCASSQTSGTTHEQFFGPGTRLTVL.

This chain uses TRBV20-1 with TRBJ2-1; TRBD2 agrees at 11 bases. V dropped 6 bases and J dropped 4; count of bases not matched to a gene: 5. Germline-derived CDR1 and CDR2 are DFQATT and SNEGSKA (reference sequence). The CDR3 is made up of 14 amino acids. The CDR3 DNA reads as TGCAGTGCCTTGACTAGCGGGGCTTACAATGAGCAGTTCTTC. It encodes CSALTSGAYNEQFF.

Only a few counts were recorded for this clonotype. The chain is built from TRBV16 and TRBJ1-5; D may be TRBD1 (6 bases). Germline V gene lookup returns CDR1 KGHSY and CDR2 FQNENV. Trimming left V 0 bases short and J 3 bases short, with 12 bases between. The CDR3 totals 16 residues. CDR3: CASSQSGGQSNQPQHF. The CDR3 DNA reads as TGTGCCAGCAGCCAATCTGGGGGCCAGTCCAATCAGCCCCAGCATTTT.

This rearrangement joins TRBV7-2 to TRBJ2-1; a possible D gene is TRBD1 (7 bases). The CDR3 length is 16 residues. The V gene lost 1 base and the J gene lost 8 bases, with 18 bases spanning the gap. The germline gives CDR1 SGHTA, CDR2 FQGNSA. In DNA form, the CDR3 reads TGTGCCAGCAGCTTAGATTCGGCAGGGGGGATAGATGAGCAGTTCTTC. It encodes CASSLDSAGGIDEQFF.

The chain employs TRBV12-5 and TRBJ2-7; D may correspond to TRBD1 or TRBD2 (6 bases each). V lost 0 bases to trimming and J lost 2 bases, with 11 bases between them. Germline CDR1 LGHNT, CDR2 FRNRAP. This CDR3 spans 15 amino acids. The CDR3 loop reads CASGLVLRGAYEQYF. DNA for the CDR3: TGTGCTAGTGGTTTGGTACTTAGGGGGGCCTACGAGCAGTACTTC.

This clonotype appeared a few times. The chain couples TRBV20-1 to TRBJ2-7; D tentatively fits TRBD1 or TRBD2 (5 bases each). Trimming took 4 bases from V and 3 from J, leaving 10 bases between them. Germline assignment: CDR1 DFQATT and CDR2 SNEGSKA (reference sequence). The CDR3 is 12 residues long. CDR3 DNA: TGCAGTGCTATGGGACCGATCTACGAGCAGTACGTC. Protein sequence: CSAMGPIYEQYV.

The V call is TRBV5-1, the J call TRBJ1-1; TRBD1 is a possible D gene (6 bases). CDR3 length equals 14 residues. The V and J ends lost 3 bases and 7 bases respectively, with 16 bases between them. Per the germline V gene, CDR1 is SGHRS and CDR2 is YFSETQ. DNA for the CDR3: TGCGCCAGCAGCTCACCGGGACATCTCAATGAAGCTTTCTTT. Residues: CASSSPGHLNEAFF.

The sample holds a few counts of this clonotype. The rearrangement uses TRBV5-1 and TRBJ2-3; TRBD1 is a possible D gene (6 bases). The CDR3 length is 17 residues. Germline CDR1 is SGHRS and CDR2 is YFSETQ. V lost 2 bases, J lost 2 bases, and 18 bases lay in between. The CDR3 reads CASSLRDTLRITDTQYF. The CDR3 DNA reads TGCGCCAGCAGCTTACGGGACACACTACGCATCACAGATACGCAGTATTTT.

This clonotype was seen more than once but under ten times. The J gene is TRBJ2-1, the V gene TRBV7-9; 9 positions match TRBD1. The CDR3 spans 15 residues. V dropped 5 bases and J dropped 5; count of bases not matched to a gene: 7. CDR1 and CDR2 from the germline V gene are SEHNR and FQNEAQ (reference sequence). CDR3 bases: TGTGCCAGCAGCGCGGGACAGGGTTGGCACAATGAGCAGTTCTTC. Its translation: CASSAGQGWHNEQFF.

This clonotype appeared a few times. The rearrangement uses TRBV4-1 and TRBJ1-2, with D possibly being TRBD1 (5 bases). The germline V and J ends were trimmed by 4 bases and 7 bases, with 13 bases remaining between them. Germline CDR1 reads MGHRA; CDR2 reads YSYEKL. This CDR3 contains 13 residues. In nucleotides, the CDR3 is TGCGCCAGCAGCCCAAATACAGGCAGTGGCTACACCTTC. This encodes CASSPNTGSGYTF.

The chain links TRBV25-1 to TRBJ2-2, with TRBD2 identical over 11 bases. The CDR3 runs to 16 residues. Trimming removed 2 bases from V and 1 base from J; junction bases left unmatched: 0. The germline CDR1 and CDR2 sequences are MGHDK and SYGVNS. For the CDR3, the DNA is TGTGCCAGCAGTGAACTAGCGGGGGGGAACACCGGGGAGCTGTTTTTT. It encodes CASSELAGGNTGELFF.

The CDR3 is CASRQDTSEKLFF. The CDR3 DNA follows: TGCGCCAGCAGACAGGACACGTCAGAAAAACTGTTTTTT. The rearrangement uses TRBV5-1 and TRBJ1-4; a weak D match, TRBD1 (5 bases). This CDR3 is built from 13 residues. Germline V lookup: CDR1 SGHRS, CDR2 YFSETQ. The V end lost 5 bases, the J end lost 8 bases, and 13 bases lay between the germline ends. Full variable domain (remainder filled in from reference TRBV5-1 and TRBJ1-4): KAGVTQTPRYLIKTRGQQVTLSCSPISGHRSVSWYQQTPGQGLQFLFEYFSETQRNKGNFPGRFSGRQFSNSRSEMNVSTLELGDSALYLCASRQDTSEKLFFGSGTQLSVL.

In its sample, this clonotype was seen a few times. V gene TRBV28 combines with J gene TRBJ2-1; TRBD1 is a possible D gene (5 bases). The germline CDR1 and CDR2 sequences are MDHEN and SYDVKM. Trimming pared 5 bases from V and 7 bases from J, leaving 18 bases between. There are 15 residues in the CDR3. The chain's CDR3 is CASSPRTLPGNEQFF. DNA for the CDR3: TGTGCCAGCAGTCCAAGGACACTACCAGGGAATGAGCAGTTCTTC.

The chain recombines TRBV28 with TRBJ2-7; the D gene is possibly TRBD1 (5 bases). The CDR3 runs 13 residues. V was shortened by 2 bases and J by 4 bases, with 9 bases between the two germline ends. CDR1 is MDHEN and CDR2 is SYDVKM in the germline V gene. The CDR3 loop is CASSLGREYEQYV. The CDR3 nucleotides read TGTGCCAGCAGTTTAGGCAGGGAATACGAGCAGTACGTC.

The chain uses TRBV6-1 and TRBJ2-1; 9 nucleotides align to TRBD1. V shed 5 bases and J 6 bases; nucleotides not matched to a gene: 8. Germline V lookup: CDR1 MNHNS, CDR2 SASEGT. The CDR3 runs 15 residues. The CDR3 is CASSPGTGILNEQFF. CDR3 in DNA: TGTGCCAGCAGTCCCGGGACAGGGATCCTCAATGAGCAGTTCTTC.

This clonotype came up a few times. The V and J genes are TRBV28 and TRBJ1-1; D may be TRBD1 (5 bases). CDR1 MDHEN and CDR2 SYDVKM come from the germline V gene. This CDR3 is 13 amino acids long. Trimming shortened V by 6 bases and J by 3 bases, and 11 bases separated the two germline ends. Here the CDR3 DNA reads TGTGCCAGCAGGTCGGGGGTCTACACTGAAGCTTTCTTT. Residues: CASRSGVYTEAFF.

This clonotype occurred many times. The genes are TRBV6-5 and TRBJ2-2; no clear D. The germline CDR1 and CDR2 sequences are MNHEY and SVGAGI. V was shortened by 2 bases and J by 4 bases, with 8 bases between the two germline ends. The CDR3 is 14 residues long. The chain's CDR3 is CASSYLSSTGELFF. CDR3 DNA: TGTGCCAGCAGTTACCTTAGTTCCACCGGGGAGCTGTTTTTT.

This clonotype occurred a few times. This chain links TRBV10-3 with TRBJ2-2; D remains ambiguous. The CDR3 consists of 14 residues. Trimming removed 6 bases at V and 0 bases at J, with 8 bases between. Germline V gene data show CDR1 as ENHRY and CDR2 as SYGVKD. The CDR3 here is CAIRQDTNTGELFF. Written as DNA, the CDR3 is TGTGCCATCAGGCAAGACACGAACACCGGGGAGCTGTTTTTT.

The V gene is TRBV4-3, the J gene TRBJ2-1; TRBD1 matches at 11 bases. Looked up from germline, CDR1 is LGHNA and CDR2 is YSLEER. The J segment lost 8 bases and the V segment lost 1 base, leaving 1 base of the junction unmatched. The CDR3 is 14 residues long. As DNA, the CDR3 is TGCGCCAGCAGCCAAGGGACAGGGGGCTATGAGCAGTTCTTC. Translating it yields CASSQGTGGYEQFF.

This clonotype was observed a handful of times. V gene TRBV5-1 combines with J gene TRBJ2-1, with D uncertain. The CDR3 runs to 12 residues. V was shortened by 1 base and J by 9 bases, with 8 bases between the two germline ends. Germline V gives CDR1 SGHRS, CDR2 YFSETQ. CDR3 bases: TGCGCCAGCAGCTTGATGGGATCTGAGCAGTTCTTC. Amino acid sequence: CASSLMGSEQFF.

This clonotype appeared a single time. The chain employs TRBV18 and TRBJ2-3, with TRBD2 identical over 8 bases. This CDR3 is built from 17 residues. Germline loops: CDR1 KGHSH, CDR2 LQKENI. Germline trimming cut 0 bases from V and 1 base from J; bases unmatched to any gene: 6. CDR3 sequence reads: CASSPPHAAGGTDTQYF. CDR3 in DNA: TGTGCCAGCTCACCACCTCATGCAGCGGGGGGCACAGATACGCAGTATTTT.

This clonotype came up a few times. V is TRBV12-3 or TRBV12-4 and J is TRBJ2-7, with 8 nucleotides matching TRBD1. Losses at the gene ends were 4 bases for V and 9 bases for J; bases not matched to a gene: 11. This CDR3 comprises 14 residues. The CDR3 spells CASSSGTGYERQYF. The CDR3 nucleotides are TGTGCCAGCAGTTCCGGGACAGGCTACGAGCGGCAGTACTTC.

This chain joins TRBV10-3 and TRBJ2-1; 9 nucleotides align to TRBD2. This CDR3 has 15 residues. The germline gives CDR1 ENHRY, CDR2 SYGVKD. V shed 4 bases and J 5 bases; nucleotides not matched to a gene: 6. CDR3 amino acids: CAISAGGGAHNEQFF. The CDR3 DNA reads as TGTGCCATCAGTGCGGGCGGGGGGGCCCACAATGAGCAGTTCTTC.

This clonotype has only a few counts. The gene calls are TRBV20-1 and TRBJ2-5; no clear D gene. Trimming removed 7 bases from V and 5 bases from J, with 14 bases in between. Per the germline V gene, CDR1 is DFQATT and CDR2 is SNEGSKA (reference sequence). This CDR3 has 12 residues. The CDR3 loop reads CSVWTGSETQYF. CDR3 nucleotides: TGCAGTGTCTGGACGGGTTCGGAGACCCAGTACTTC.

This clonotype appeared a few times. The gene calls are TRBV4-1 and TRBJ1-5; TRBD1 matches at 8 bases. Germline CDR1 MGHRA, CDR2 YSYEKL. The CDR3 has 16 residues. With 3 bases clipped from V and 5 bases from J, the junction kept 9 bases outside the gene matches. The CDR3 nucleotides are TGCGCCAGCAGCCACCCGGACAGGGAGGGATATCAGCCCCAGCATTTT. This codes for CASSHPDREGYQPQHF.

In its sample, this clonotype was seen a few times. The rearrangement links TRBV20-1 to TRBJ1-4; no firm D call. Germline V lookup: CDR1 DFQATT, CDR2 SNEGSKA (reference sequence). The CDR3 totals 14 residues. V lost 4 bases and J 2 bases, leaving 11 bases between the germline ends. As DNA, the CDR3 is TGCAGTGCTACTTTCGGAGGGACTAATGAAAAACTGTTTTTT. This codes for CSATFGGTNEKLFF.

This clonotype was seen a few times. The chain carries TRBV20-1 and TRBJ2-7; no reliable D call. The CDR3 extends over 10 amino acids. The germline gives CDR1 DFQATT, CDR2 SNEGSKA (reference sequence). The V end was cut by 2 bases, the J end by 7 bases, with 6 bases between. Written as DNA, the CDR3 is TGCAGTGCTAGAAAACTGGAGCAGTACTTC. Protein sequence: CSARKLEQYF.

This clonotype turned up a few times. The chain couples TRBV4-3 to TRBJ2-7, with 8 nucleotides matching TRBD1. CDR3 length equals 16 residues. From germline, CDR1 is LGHNA and CDR2 YSLEER. Trimming cost V 3 bases and J 1 base; bases outside gene matches: 8. In DNA, the CDR3 is TGCGCCAGCAGCCAGACCACAGGGGGAAAATCCTACGAGCAGTACTTC. Translated: CASSQTTGGKSYEQYF.

In this sample, this clonotype turned up a few times. V is TRBV21-1 and J is TRBJ1-2; TRBD1, as called in the table, went unchecked against the DNA. TRBV21-1 is a pseudogene segment. This CDR3 has 16 amino acids. As DNA, the CDR3 is TGTGCCAGCAGCATATATCTAAAACGGGACAGGGATGGCTACACCTTC. It translates to CASSIYLKRDRDGYTF.

The rearrangement links TRBV20-1 to TRBJ2-7, with 11 positions matching TRBD2. The V gene end was trimmed by 0 bases and the J gene end by 4 bases; junction bases not matched to a gene: 5. Germline V lookup: CDR1 DFQATT, CDR2 SNEGSKA (reference sequence). CDR3 length: 15 amino acids. CDR3 DNA sequence: TGCAGTGCTAGAGATCTACTAGCGGGGGAATACGAGCAGTACGTC. This translates into CSARDLLAGEYEQYV.